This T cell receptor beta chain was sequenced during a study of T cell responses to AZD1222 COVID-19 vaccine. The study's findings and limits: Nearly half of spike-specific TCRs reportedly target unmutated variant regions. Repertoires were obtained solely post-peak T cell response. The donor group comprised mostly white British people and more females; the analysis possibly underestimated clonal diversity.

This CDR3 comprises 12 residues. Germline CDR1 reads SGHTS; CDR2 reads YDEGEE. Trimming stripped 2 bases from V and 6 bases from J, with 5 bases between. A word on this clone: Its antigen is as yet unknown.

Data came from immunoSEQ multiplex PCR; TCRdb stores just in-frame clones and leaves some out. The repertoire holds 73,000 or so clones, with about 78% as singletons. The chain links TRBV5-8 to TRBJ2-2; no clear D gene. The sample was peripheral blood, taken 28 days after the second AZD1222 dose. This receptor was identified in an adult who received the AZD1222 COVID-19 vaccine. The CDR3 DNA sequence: TGTGCCAGCAGCTTCTACGCCGGGGAGCTGTTTTTT. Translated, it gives CASSFYAGELFF.